The 27 T cell receptor beta chains below all came from one sample that was sequenced in a study of identical twins. One entry per CDR3 protein, called by TCRdb with MiXCR from the 5' RACE reads. The sample has fewer than 20,000 distinct CDR3 sequences, about two thirds seen once. Sequenced material: memory (CD45RO+) T cells sorted from blood. These receptors all stem from a woman aged 18-35 years in good health. This table probably holds off-target reads from a library built for another chain.

A few counts support this clonotype. The chain uses TRBV7-8 and TRBJ2-3, with a tentative D call TRBD2 (5 bases). Trimming shortened V by 5 bases and J by 0 bases, and 12 bases separated the two germline ends. There are 15 residues in the CDR3. Germline CDR1 reads SGHVS; CDR2 reads FQNEAQ. This chain's CDR3 is CASSTWTGSTDTQYF. The CDR3 nucleotides read TGTGCCAGCAGCACTTGGACGGGAAGCACAGATACGCAGTATTTT. The whole variable domain, filled in from reference TRBV7-8 and TRBJ2-3, reads GAGVSQSPRYKVAKRGQDVALRCDPISGHVSLFWYQQALGQGPEFLTYFQNEAQLDKSGLPSDRFFAERPEGSVSTLKIQRTQQEDSAVYLCASSTWTGSTDTQYFGPGTRLTVL.

The rearrangement joins TRBV20-1 to TRBJ2-7; 11 nucleotides align to TRBD2. The germline V gene encodes CDR1 DFQATT and CDR2 SNEGSKA (reference sequence). Trimming removed 6 bases from V and 2 bases from J; junction bases left unmatched: 6. This CDR3 comprises 14 residues. The CDR3: CSAILAGGTYEQYF. CDR3 nucleotides: TGCAGTGCCATCCTAGCGGGAGGTACCTACGAGCAGTACTTC.

This chain uses TRBV5-1 with TRBJ2-1, with 8 nucleotides matching TRBD2. CDR3 length equals 13 residues. Germline trimming cut 3 bases from V and 11 bases from J; bases unmatched to any gene: 7. The germline V gene encodes CDR1 SGHRS and CDR2 YFSETQ. The CDR3 sequence is CASSSGGGGQQFF. The CDR3 region has the DNA TGCGCCAGCAGCTCGGGTGGCGGGGGGCAGCAGTTCTTC.

The gene calls are TRBV7-2 and TRBJ1-4, with 8 positions matching TRBD1. This CDR3 contains 17 residues. CDR1 is SGHTA and CDR2 is FQGNSA in the germline V gene. J was trimmed by 5 bases and V by 4 bases; bases with no gene match: 12. The CDR3 region is CASSSGWSGGLNEKLFF. CDR3 DNA: TGTGCCAGCAGCTCAGGATGGTCAGGGGGCCTAAATGAAAAACTGTTTTTT.

The chain couples TRBV21-1 to TRBJ2-5; the table's TRBD1 call for D was not verified on the DNA. TRBV21-1 is flagged as a pseudogene. The CDR3 is made up of 8 amino acids. The CDR3 DNA is TGTAGGGGGACTTCCCAGTACTTC. Its protein is CRGTSQYF.

The chain links TRBV6-6 to TRBJ2-1; D is tentatively TRBD1 or TRBD2 (5 bases each). Germline values: CDR1 MNHNY, CDR2 SVGAGI (reference sequence). CDR3 length: 14 amino acids. V lost 6 bases and J lost 2, with 11 bases in between. CDR3 DNA: TGTGCCAGCAGAAACGGGGCAGCCTACAATGAGCAGTTCTTC. Amino acid sequence: CASRNGAAYNEQFF.

This clonotype was counted a few times. The rearrangement links TRBV19 to TRBJ2-5; possible D gene TRBD1, 5 bases. The CDR3 spans 13 residues. Germline loops: CDR1 LNHDA, CDR2 SQIVND (reference sequence). Deletions cut 10 bases from V and 3 bases from J, with 15 bases between. The CDR3 sequence: CATVSRAEETQYF. In DNA form, the CDR3 reads TGTGCCACCGTGTCCAGGGCCGAAGAGACCCAGTACTTC.

The chain combines TRBV12-3 or TRBV12-4 with TRBJ2-1; TRBD2 is a possible D gene (5 bases). CDR3 size: 16 residues. The V end lost 5 bases, the J end lost 7 bases, and 21 bases lay between the germline ends. Here the CDR3 DNA reads TGTGCCAGCAGTGCTGCGATCCGGACTCACTGGAATGAGCAGTTCTTC. Protein product: CASSAAIRTHWNEQFF.

The J gene is TRBJ2-2, the V gene TRBV11-3, with 10 bases lining up with TRBD1. CDR1 is SGHNT and CDR2 is YENEEA in the germline V gene. This CDR3 is built from 14 residues. The junction had 0 bases not matched to a gene; V was cut back by 5 bases and J by 3 bases. CDR3 protein: CASSGQGDTGELFF. Here the CDR3 DNA reads TGTGCCAGCAGCGGACAGGGGGACACCGGGGAGCTGTTTTTT. Together with reference TRBV11-3 and TRBJ2-2, the CDR3 gives the full variable domain: EAGVVQSPRYKIIEKKQPVAFWCNPISGHNTLYWYLQNLGQGPELLIRYENEEAVDDSQLPKDRFSAERLKGVDSTLKIQPAELGDSAVYLCASSGQGDTGELFFGEGSRLTVL.

This clonotype was observed a few times. The rearrangement links TRBV6-2 or TRBV6-3 to TRBJ2-7; D unresolved. Germline CDR1 reads MNHEY; CDR2 reads SVGEGT. Trimming took 6 bases from V and 3 from J, leaving 12 bases between them. There are 13 residues in the CDR3. The CDR3 sequence is CASRPGLHYEQYF. CDR3 coding DNA: TGTGCCAGCAGACCCGGGCTTCACTACGAGCAGTACTTC.

The J gene is TRBJ2-2, the V gene TRBV4-3; 11 bases are a match to TRBD1. The junction had 8 bases not matched to a gene; V was cut back by 6 bases and J by 5 bases. The CDR3 has 16 residues. From germline, CDR1 is LGHNA and CDR2 YSLEER. In DNA form, the CDR3 reads TGCGCCAGCAGACACGGACAGGGGGCATGGACCGGGGAGCTGTTTTTT. Translated, it gives CASRHGQGAWTGELFF.

A few counts support this clonotype. V and J are TRBV18 and TRBJ1-1; unclear D gene. Germline CDR1 and CDR2: KGHSH and LQKENI. CDR3 size: 15 residues. Trimming left V 2 bases short and J 0 bases short, with 10 bases between. Here the CDR3 reads CASSPDSRLNTEAFF. In DNA form, the CDR3 reads TGTGCCAGCTCACCAGATTCTCGGTTGAACACTGAAGCTTTCTTT.

A few counts support this clonotype. This rearrangement joins TRBV5-1 to TRBJ2-1; 11 positions agree with TRBD2. CDR3 size: 14 residues. Germline assignment: CDR1 SGHRS and CDR2 YFSETQ. Germline trimming cut 6 bases from V and 6 bases from J; bases unmatched to any gene: 5. DNA of the CDR3: TGCGCCAGCATGGCTAGCGGGAGGACCAATGAGCAGTTCTTC. Translating gives CASMASGRTNEQFF.

This clonotype showed up just a few times. The V gene is TRBV29-1, the J gene TRBJ2-2; no definite D call. Germline loops: CDR1 SQVTM, CDR2 ANQGSEA. With 1 base removed from V and 6 bases from J, the gap between germline ends came to 9 bases. The length of the CDR3 is 13 residues. The CDR3 nucleotides read TGCAGCGTTGAAGGGGCGCTGTCCGGGGAGCTGTTTTTT. This codes for CSVEGALSGELFF.

The rearrangement uses TRBV5-4 and TRBJ2-3, with D unresolved. Germline assignment: CDR1 SGHNT and CDR2 YYREEE (reference sequence). The CDR3 consists of 11 residues. V was shortened by 2 bases and J by 4 bases, with 2 bases between the two germline ends. The CDR3 DNA reads as TGTGCCAGCAGCTTCGCAGATACGCAGTATTTT. Translated: CASSFADTQYF.

This chain uses TRBV6-1 with TRBJ2-7, with 8 positions matching TRBD1. In germline, CDR1 is MNHNS, CDR2 SASEGT. The CDR3 has 13 residues. The V gene end was trimmed by 7 bases and the J gene end by 1 base; junction bases not matched to a gene: 3. In DNA, the CDR3 is TGTGCCAGCAACCGGGACAGGTCCTACGAGCAGTACTTC. Its translation is CASNRDRSYEQYF.

The chain links TRBV18 to TRBJ1-2; D is ambiguous. The germline CDR1 and CDR2 sequences are KGHSH and LQKENI. The CDR3 contains 13 residues. V was pared by 5 bases and J by 4 bases, with 11 bases between. The CDR3 spells CASSFQVSYGYTF. In DNA, the CDR3 is TGTGCCAGCTCATTCCAGGTTTCCTATGGCTACACCTTC.

The chain joins TRBV15 to TRBJ1-4, with 8 bases aligning to TRBD1. V was clipped by 5 bases and J by 0 bases; unmatched bases: 5. Germline V gene lookup returns CDR1 LNHNV and CDR2 YYDKDF (reference sequence). This CDR3 contains 16 residues. CDR3 nucleotides: TGTGCCACCAGCTCAGGGGGCCCCGCAACTAATGAAAAACTGTTTTTT. Protein product: CATSSGGPATNEKLFF.

The chain recombines TRBV4-2 with TRBJ2-7; the match to TRBD2 covers 7 bases. The CDR3 length is 15 residues. The V gene's germline CDR1 is LGHNA and CDR2 YNFKEQ. J lost 0 bases, V lost 6 bases, and 8 bases had no gene match. Here the CDR3 DNA reads TGTGCCAGCAGTCTTAGCGGGTTGACCTCCTACGAGCAGTACTTC. This gives the protein CASSLSGLTSYEQYF.

The genes are TRBV4-1 and TRBJ1-1; 7 bases fit TRBD1. Germline CDR1 reads MGHRA; CDR2 reads YSYEKL. This CDR3 contains 15 residues. Trimming took 1 base from V and 4 from J; bases not matched to a gene: 6. DNA of the CDR3: TGCGCCAGCAGCCAAGTAGACAGGGAGGGCACTGAAGCTTTCTTT. This codes for CASSQVDREGTEAFF.

This clonotype showed up just once. The chain uses TRBV29-1 and TRBJ2-3, with D perhaps TRBD2 (7 bases). CDR1 is SQVTM, CDR2 ANQGSEA, per germline. V was cut by 5 bases and J by 8 bases, with 23 bases left in between. This CDR3 region has 15 residues. The CDR3 protein is CSVSTARRGGGTQYF. CDR3 in DNA: TGCAGCGTTTCGACCGCGCGGCGGGGAGGGGGTACGCAGTATTTT.

This chain connects TRBV29-1 to TRBJ2-5; perhaps TRBD1 as D (5 bases). Germline V gene lookup returns CDR1 SQVTM and CDR2 ANQGSEA. V lost 5 bases to trimming and J lost 5 bases, with 18 bases between them. This CDR3 contains 14 residues. The CDR3 loop reads CSVLILRGEETQYF. The CDR3 DNA follows: TGCAGCGTTTTGATCCTTAGGGGCGAGGAGACCCAGTACTTC.

The table lists this clonotype with a count of one. V gene TRBV7-2 combines with J gene TRBJ2-1; D may match TRBD1 or TRBD2 (5 bases each). The V gene's germline CDR1 is SGHTA and CDR2 FQGNSA. Trimming cost V 3 bases and J 5 bases, with 11 bases left between them. CDR3 length: 14 amino acids. CDR3 residues: CASSFLQGDNEQFF. The DNA of the CDR3 is TGTGCCAGCAGCTTCCTCCAGGGAGACAATGAGCAGTTCTTC.

This clonotype is labeled large. V and J are TRBV2 and TRBJ1-4; unclear D gene. The CDR3 is made up of 15 amino acids. The ends were cut back, 6 bases at V and 0 bases at J, with 11 bases in the middle. CDR1 and CDR2 from the germline V gene are SNHLY and FYNNEI. The CDR3 reads CASSALGTTNEKLFF. The CDR3 DNA sequence: TGTGCCAGCAGCGCCTTGGGGACAACTAATGAAAAACTGTTTTTT.

This clonotype qualifies as medium-sized. The chain recombines TRBV7-2 with TRBJ2-7, with D unclear. V gave up 4 bases and J gave up 7 bases, with 8 bases separating them. This CDR3 spans 11 amino acids. Germline V gene lookup returns CDR1 SGHTA and CDR2 FQGNSA. The CDR3 bases are TGTGCCAGCAGCTATGGTGGGGAGCAGTACTTC. The encoded protein is CASSYGGEQYF.

The genes are TRBV7-1 and TRBJ2-7, with TRBD2 matching 8 bases. TRBV7-1 is classed as an ORF, of uncertain function. The CDR3 extends over 15 amino acids. With 5 bases clipped from V and 1 base from J, the junction kept 7 bases outside the gene matches. The CDR3 is CASSRTSSESYEQYF. CDR3 bases: TGTGCCAGCAGCCGGACTAGCAGTGAGTCCTACGAGCAGTACTTC.

The V and J genes are TRBV20-1 and TRBJ2-1, with D perhaps TRBD1 (6 bases). This CDR3 comprises 16 residues. V was clipped by 5 bases and J by 8 bases, with 25 bases between them. Germline V gene data show CDR1 as DFQATT and CDR2 as SNEGSKA (reference sequence). The CDR3 sequence: CSARSDIAPRGDEQFF. The CDR3 nucleotides are TGCAGTGCTCGTAGCGATATAGCCCCCAGGGGAGATGAGCAGTTCTTC.